Given below is one T cell receptor (beta chain) in context. With 5 bases clipped from V and 6 bases from J, the junction kept 7 bases outside the gene matches. The CDR3 loop spans 14 amino acids. Looked up from germline, CDR1 is SEHNR and CDR2 is FQNEAQ (reference sequence). Profiling relied on immunoSEQ multiplex PCR, and the TCRdb table lists in-frame clones only, not all of them. The sample yields roughly 250,000 clones, 70% to 90% seen once. The data derive from a study of blood T cell repertoires in COVID-19. Across the whole study: COVID-19 samples, acute and convalescent, were from the United States, Italy and Spain.

This sequence joins TRBV7-9 and TRBJ2-7; 10 bases match TRBD1. The sample was peripheral blood. This clonotype originated in a woman aged 35 to 49 who had recovered from COVID-19. The CDR3 loop reads CASSKGTGDGEQYF. In nucleotides, the CDR3 is TGTGCCAGCAGCAAAGGGACAGGGGATGGCGAGCAGTACTTC. The entire variable domain, with the rest obtained from reference TRBV7-9 and TRBJ2-7, is as follows: DTGVSQNPRHKITKRGQNVTFRCDPISEHNRLYWYRQTLGQGPEFLTYFQNEAQLEKSRLLSDRFSAERPKGSFSTLEIQRTEQGDSAMYLCASSKGTGDGEQYFGPGTRLTVT.